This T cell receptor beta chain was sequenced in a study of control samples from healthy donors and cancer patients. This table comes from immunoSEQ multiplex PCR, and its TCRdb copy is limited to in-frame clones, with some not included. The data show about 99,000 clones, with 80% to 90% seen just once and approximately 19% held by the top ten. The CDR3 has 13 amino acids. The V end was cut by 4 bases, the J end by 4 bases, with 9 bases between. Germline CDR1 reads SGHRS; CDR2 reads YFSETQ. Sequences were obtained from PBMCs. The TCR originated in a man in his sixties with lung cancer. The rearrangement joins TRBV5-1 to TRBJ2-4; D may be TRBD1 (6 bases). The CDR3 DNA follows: TGCGCCAGCAGCGTTGACAGGAAAAACATTCAGTACTTC. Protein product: CASSVDRKNIQYF.